These T cell receptor beta chains were read from a single sample in a study of T cell repertoires in ileal Crohn's disease. Assay: immunoSEQ multiplex PCR; the TCRdb copy retains only in-frame clones and omits some. Counted here are over 5,500 clones, less than 90% occurring once; the ten biggest clones make up about 5%. Sequencing was performed on ileal tissue. The receptors stem from an adult with Crohn's disease. CDR3s include the opening cysteine and the closing phenylalanine or tryptophan. The D gene is left open where the match is weak. A clone size is listed for some rows: how often the clone was seen (once, few, many), or a class if it is expanded.

D,V,J,size,CDR3,DNA
TRBD1,TRBV29-1,TRBJ1-3,NA,CSALTGAPRTIYF,TGCAGCGCCCTAACAGGGGCTCCTAGGACCATATATTTT
NA,TRBV6-1,TRBJ1-4,NA,CASSRGTNEKLFF,TGTGCCAGCAGTAGGGGAACTAATGAAAAACTGTTTTTT
NA,TRBV6-5,TRBJ2-5,NA,CASSYGGGQTQYF,TGTGCCAGCAGTTACGGAGGAGGGCAGACCCAGTACTTC
TRBD1,TRBV4-1,TRBJ1-5,NA,CASSQVTGVDIGSQHF,TGCGCCAGCAGCCAGGTGACAGGGGTGGATATAGGGTCCCAGCATTTT
TRBD1,TRBV28,TRBJ1-4,few,CASSTRTGISEKLFF,TGTGCCAGCAGCACGCGGACAGGGATAAGTGAAAAACTGTTTTTT
NA,TRBV5-1,TRBJ2-7,once,CASSTTGRDIYEQYF,TGCGCCAGCAGCACAACAGGGCGGGATATCTACGAGCAGTACTTC
NA,TRBV27,TRBJ2-1,NA,CASSTLNEQFF,TGTGCCAGCAGTACCCTAAATGAGCAGTTCTTC
TRBD1,TRBV5-5,TRBJ2-7,NA,CASSLEQGISEQYF,TGTGCCAGCAGCTTGGAACAGGGGATAAGCGAGCAGTACTTC
NA,TRBV19,TRBJ2-7,NA,CASSKQTGSYEQYF,TGTGCCAGTAGTAAGCAGACGGGTTCCTACGAGCAGTACTTC
NA,TRBV28,TRBJ1-5,once,CASSFEVAGRSNQPQHF,TGTGCCAGCAGTTTTGAGGTGGCAGGGAGAAGCAATCAGCCCCAGCATTTT
TRBD1,TRBV30,TRBJ2-7,NA,CAWRRGGYYEQYF,TGTGCCTGGAGGAGAGGGGGCTACTACGAGCAGTACTTC
NA,TRBV28,TRBJ1-1,few,CASSLRSDGDTEAFF,TGTGCCAGCAGTTTGCGATCGGACGGGGACACTGAAGCTTTCTTT
NA,TRBV6-6,TRBJ1-2,few,CASTGALNYGYTF,TGTGCCAGCACCGGGGCACTTAACTATGGCTACACCTTC
NA,TRBV30,TRBJ1-2,NA,CAWSPLGSRNYGYTF,TGTGCCTGGAGTCCCCTCGGCAGTCGCAACTATGGCTACACCTTC
NA,TRBV7-9,TRBJ1-6,NA,CASSLSSAPLHF,TGTGCCAGCAGCTTATCCTCGGCACCCCTCCACTTT
NA,TRBV28,TRBJ2-1,NA,CASTYARTFSPYNEQFF,TGTGCCAGCACTTATGCCAGGACTTTTAGCCCCTACAATGAGCAGTTCTTC
TRBD1,TRBV5-4,TRBJ1-4,NA,CASSYKTGNVEKLFF,TGTGCCAGCAGCTACAAGACAGGGAACGTTGAAAAACTGTTTTTT
TRBD1,TRBV9,TRBJ2-1,NA,CASSMSRDSSGNEQFF,TGTGCCAGCAGCATGTCCCGGGACAGTTCCGGCAATGAGCAGTTCTTC
TRBD2,TRBV30,TRBJ2-1,NA,CAWSAASGYNEQFF,TGTGCCTGGAGTGCGGCTAGCGGGTACAATGAGCAGTTCTTC
NA,TRBV30,TRBJ2-7,once,CAWRQGGYYEQYF,TGTGCCTGGAGACAGGGGGGGTACTACGAGCAGTACTTC
NA,TRBV5-6,TRBJ1-5,NA,CASSLSRYNQPQHF,TGTGCCAGCAGCTTATCTCGGTACAATCAGCCCCAGCATTTT
NA,TRBV6-1,TRBJ2-1,NA,CASSAGLISYNEQFF,TGTGCCAGCAGTGCTGGGCTAATTTCCTACAATGAGCAGTTCTTC
NA,TRBV29-1,TRBJ2-2,NA,CSAQNTGELFF,TGCAGCGCTCAGAACACCGGGGAGCTGTTTTTT
TRBD1,TRBV18,TRBJ1-6,NA,CASSIPGTGYSPLHF,TGTGCCAGCTCAATTCCCGGGACAGGGTATTCACCCCTCCACTTT
NA,TRBV5-4,TRBJ2-5,NA,CASSFNGGETQYF,TGTGCCAGCAGCTTTAATGGTGGCGAGACCCAGTACTTC
NA,TRBV19,TRBJ1-2,NA,CATTDGYYGYTF,TGTGCCACAACGGACGGATACTATGGCTACACCTTC